These 19 T cell receptor beta chains were all obtained from the same sample, sequenced in a study of breast tumors, draining lymph nodes, adjacent tissues. TCRdb recomputed calls from the multiplex PCR reads with MiXCR, one row per CDR3 protein. This table holds approximately 130,000 distinct CDR3 sequences, 21% found once. The lymph nodes were axillary draining lymph nodes from breast cancer patients. The sequenced sample was axillary lymph node tissue. The origin of the receptors is a female donor with breast cancer. Some clones in this sample may be carry-over from other donors' samples.

This clonotype was observed many times. The chain has TRBV10-3 and TRBJ1-6; 7 bases fit TRBD1. Trimming cost V 4 bases and J 3 bases; bases outside gene matches: 6. The CDR3 is 16 residues long. Germline-derived CDR1 and CDR2 are ENHRY and SYGVKD. The DNA for the CDR3 is TGTGCCATCAGTGGGGAAGGGGGCTACTATAATTCACCCCTCCACTTT. It yields the protein CAISGEGGYYNSPLHF.

With respect to this clonotype: This may be a read error: a much more frequent sequence differs by one nucleotide. The rearrangement uses TRBV5-1 and TRBJ2-3; 9 positions agree with TRBD2. Germline-derived CDR1 and CDR2 are SGHRS and YFSETQ. The length of the CDR3 is 17 residues. DNA for the CDR3: TGCGTCAGCAGCCGTCTTTTTTCTAGCGGGGGCACAGATACGCAGTATTTT. It yields the protein CVSSRLFSSGGTDTQYF.

This clonotype was detected ten times or more. The chain uses TRBV18 and TRBJ1-2; perhaps TRBD1 as D (5 bases). With 2 bases removed from V and 7 bases from J, the gap between germline ends came to 14 bases. The germline V gene has CDR1 KGHSH and CDR2 LQKENI. The CDR3 runs 14 residues. Here the CDR3 DNA reads TGTGCCAGCTCACCAGGACACCCGGTGGGTGGCTACACCTTC. This codes for CASSPGHPVGGYTF.

This chain connects TRBV6-1 to TRBJ2-1; D not resolved. This CDR3 region has 18 residues. V was shortened by 1 base and J by 4 bases, with 20 bases between the two germline ends. CDR1 is MNHNS, CDR2 SASEGT, per germline. CDR3 coding DNA: TGTGCCAGCAGTGAAGAATTATATAGCATAGTCTTTTACAATGAGCAGTTCTTC. Protein sequence: CASSEELYSIVFYNEQFF.

The table lists this clonotype with a few counts. The rearrangement joins TRBV27 to TRBJ1-5; tentatively, D is TRBD1 (5 bases). CDR1 is MNHEY, CDR2 SMNVEV, per germline (reference sequence). The CDR3 is 13 residues long. V lost 0 bases to trimming and J lost 7 bases, with 7 bases between them. The CDR3 DNA reads as TGTGCCAGCAGTTTATCAGGGGTACAGCCCCAGCATTTT. Translated, it gives CASSLSGVQPQHF.

The chain uses TRBV27 and TRBJ1-2; D perhaps matches TRBD1 (5 bases). Germline CDR1 and CDR2: MNHEY and SMNVEV (reference sequence). V lost 5 bases and J 4 bases, leaving 14 bases between the germline ends. CDR3 length: 14 residues. CDR3 sequence: CASSPRVPSYGYTF. CDR3 nucleotides: TGTGCCAGCAGTCCCAGGGTTCCTTCCTATGGCTACACCTTC.

This clonotype was seen ten or more times. The chain links TRBV11-2 to TRBJ1-2; 7 bases line up with TRBD1. The length of the CDR3 is 14 residues. V dropped 5 bases and J dropped 6; count of bases not matched to a gene: 9. Germline CDR1 and CDR2: SGHAT and FQNNGV. The CDR3 DNA is TGTGCCAGCAGCGAAGGGGGCGCCAATAATGGCTACACCTTC. Translation gives CASSEGGANNGYTF.

This clonotype appeared many times. The chain uses TRBV5-5 and TRBJ2-3; 7 nucleotides align to TRBD2. Germline CDR1 is SGHKS and CDR2 is YYEKEE (reference sequence). CDR3 length: 16 residues. Trimming at V came to 0 bases and at J to 4 bases, leaving 8 bases not matched to a gene. CDR3 bases: TGTGCCAGCAGCTTGGAGGTCGGGGGGAGCGCAGATACGCAGTATTTT. Protein sequence: CASSLEVGGSADTQYF.

With respect to this clonotype: A clone one base away is much larger, so this may be a read error. The V call is TRBV20-1, the J call TRBJ2-2, with 9 bases that match TRBD2. CDR3 length equals 16 residues. CDR1 and CDR2 (germline): DFQATT, SNEGSKA (reference sequence). This CDR3 is CNASHIAGVRTGELFF. DNA for the CDR3: TGCAATGCTAGCCACATAGCGGGAGTTCGCACCGGGGAGCTGTTTTTT.

This clonotype was counted many times. The chain links TRBV6-5 to TRBJ2-7; TRBD1 might be the D (5 bases). V was shortened by 0 bases and J by 3 bases, with 15 bases between the two germline ends. The CDR3 sequence is 16 residues long. The germline V gene has CDR1 MNHEY and CDR2 SVGAGI. DNA for the CDR3: TGTGCCAGCAGTTACTCAAGCAGGGCCAGAGACTACGAGCAGTACTTC. Encoded protein: CASSYSSRARDYEQYF.

This clonotype was detected only a few times. The CDR3 carries no conserved terminal phenylalanine or tryptophan, so it likely arises from a read error. The V and J genes are TRBV30 and TRBJ2-5, with D perhaps matching TRBD1 (6 bases). The CDR3 contains 15 residues. Germline values: CDR1 GTSNPN, CDR2 SVGIG (reference sequence). With 5 bases removed from V and 5 bases from J, the gap between germline ends came to 21 bases. As DNA, the CDR3 is TGTGCCTGGCTGCCAGGGGCTGGGGCATGGGAGACCCAGTACCTC. As protein: CAWLPGAGAWETQYL.

A note on this clonotype: A much larger clone differs from this one at a single base, so this may be a read error. It is likely a read error, because the conserved phenylalanine at the end of the CDR3 is missing. V and J are TRBV2 and TRBJ1-5; 7 bases align to TRBD1. Germline CDR1 reads SNHLY; CDR2 reads FYNNEI. This CDR3 contains 14 residues. Germline trimming cut 8 bases from V and 3 bases from J; bases unmatched to any gene: 7. CDR3 protein: CASVRGLNNQPQHS. The CDR3, as DNA: TGTGCCAGCGTGAGGGGGCTGAACAATCAGCCCCAGCATTCT.

The sample holds many counts of this clonotype. The V gene is TRBV11-2, the J gene TRBJ2-1; D gene uncertain. The CDR3 sequence is 15 residues long. CDR1 and CDR2 (germline): SGHAT, FQNNGV. V lost 0 bases and J lost 5, with 11 bases in between. CDR3 amino acids: CASSLDLVSDNEQFF. CDR3 DNA sequence: TGTGCCAGCAGCTTAGATTTGGTATCTGACAATGAGCAGTTCTTC.

The table lists this clonotype with many counts. The chain links TRBV2 to TRBJ1-6; D ambiguous. This CDR3 spans 16 amino acids. The germline V gene encodes CDR1 SNHLY and CDR2 FYNNEI. Trimming took off 5 bases at V and 3 bases at J, with 14 bases between the two ends. The CDR3 DNA follows: TGTGCCAGCAGTTTGGCAGGAAACCGCTATAATTCACCCCTCCACTTT. Amino acid sequence: CASSLAGNRYNSPLHF. The entire variable domain, with the rest obtained from reference TRBV2 and TRBJ1-6, is as follows: EPEVTQTPSHQVTQMGQEVILRCVPISNHLYFYWYRQILGQKVEFLVSFYNNEISEKSEIFDDQFSVERPDGSNFTLKIRSTKLEDSAMYFCASSLAGNRYNSPLHFGNGTRLTVT.

Ten or more counts support this clonotype. This chain's CDR3 is CASSQVPYEQYF. The CDR3 DNA is TGTGCCAGCAGCCAGGTTCCGTACGAGCAGTACTTC. The rearrangement joins TRBV6-1 to TRBJ2-7; D is uncertain. The CDR3 runs to 12 residues. V was clipped by 6 bases and J by 4 bases, with 10 bases between them. Per germline, CDR1 MNHNS and CDR2 SASEGT.

At least ten counts were recorded for this clonotype. The V and J genes are TRBV25-1 and TRBJ2-5; D is possibly TRBD2 (6 bases). Germline lookup yields CDR1 MGHDK and CDR2 SYGVNS. The CDR3 sequence is 10 residues long. Between the trimmed V and J ends, which lost 11 bases and 5 bases, there was a span of 9 bases. The CDR3 DNA is TGTGCCTCAGGAGGGGAGACCCAGTACTTC. Translating it yields CASGGETQYF.

This clonotype was seen at least ten times. The rearrangement links TRBV7-6 to TRBJ2-7; D is unclear. This CDR3 has 14 residues. CDR1 SGHVS and CDR2 FNYEAQ come from the germline V gene. V lost 3 bases, J lost 1 base, and 10 bases lay in between. This CDR3 is CASSFSRGSYEQYF. DNA of the CDR3: TGTGCCAGCAGCTTTTCTCGCGGATCCTACGAGCAGTACTTC.

This clonotype was seen at least ten times. Here the CDR3 reads CSARAQGAGYGYTF. CDR3 DNA sequence: TGCAGTGCTAGGGCCCAGGGGGCGGGCTATGGCTACACCTTC. The J gene is TRBJ1-2, the V gene TRBV20-1; the match to TRBD1 covers 8 bases. Germline V lookup: CDR1 DFQATT, CDR2 SNEGSKA (reference sequence). The CDR3 runs to 14 residues. Unmatched junction bases numbered 7, after V lost 3 bases and J lost 4 bases.

This chain uses TRBV29-1 with TRBJ2-2; D is ambiguous. The CDR3 spans 13 residues. V was cut by 6 bases and J by 5 bases, with 13 bases left in between. Germline CDR1 SQVTM, CDR2 ANQGSEA. The CDR3 bases are TGCAGCGTCGGTGACCCAGAAACCGGGGAGCTGTTTTTT. Its protein product is CSVGDPETGELFF.